A selection of T cell receptor beta chains follows, all from one sample in a study of T cells in Graves' hyperthyroidism and ophthalmopathy. TCRdb reprocessed the multiplex PCR reads with MiXCR, giving one entry per CDR3 protein. The sample lists 550,000 to 800,000 distinct CDR3 sequences; 17% were seen once. The source material was blood. Source of these receptors: a man aged 50 or older with Graves' hyperthyroidism. The conserved cysteine and the conserved F or W are not part of the CDR3 here.

CDR3	J	length	V
ASSERAGVGETQY	TRBJ2-5	13	TRBV6-1
ASSQDATGYTGELF	TRBJ2-2	14	TRBV4-3
SARVQWSNEQF	TRBJ2-1	11	TRBV20-1
ASSNLAGGPSRETQY	TRBJ2-5	15	TRBV28
ASSLEWRGSETQY	TRBJ2-5	13	TRBV11-2
ASRSEFGAEAF	TRBJ1-1	11	TRBV6-1
ASSESSWSAKNIQY	TRBJ2-4	14	TRBV10-1
ASRLGRHKRDGDTQY	TRBJ2-3	15	TRBV7-8
ASSYSKGHRAYEQY	TRBJ2-7	14	TRBV6-5
ASSIVPNGYSGNTIY	TRBJ1-3	15	TRBV19
ASSPTGSLY	TRBJ2-5	9	TRBV11-2
ASSDDTRYGYT	TRBJ1-2	11	TRBV12-3/TRBV12-4
ASSSPGQGISSGSGANVLT	TRBJ2-6	19	TRBV28
AWSGTGLEAF	TRBJ1-1	10	TRBV30
ASRAGTGAGETQY	TRBJ2-5	13	TRBV12-3/TRBV12-4
ASSTSTGLSYEQY	TRBJ2-7	13	TRBV18
ASSQRTGAANYGYT	TRBJ1-2	14	TRBV12-3/TRBV12-4
ASRADRSYEQY	TRBJ2-7	11	TRBV2
ASSPGHLVGSPLH	TRBJ1-6	13	TRBV11-2
ASSTLAGGLETQY	TRBJ2-5	13	TRBV7-2
ASIRQERRDGYT	TRBJ1-2	12	TRBV2
ASSLALPGDTQY	TRBJ2-3	12	TRBV7-2
SVGDRSGANVLT	TRBJ2-6	12	TRBV29-1
ASSYRQFHSNQPQH	TRBJ1-5	14	TRBV6-2/TRBV6-3
ASSQVIRNQPQH	TRBJ1-5	12	TRBV4-1
ASRLQGTTGELF	TRBJ2-2	12	TRBV7-2
ASSRQQGWWQETQY	TRBJ2-5	14	TRBV12-3/TRBV12-4
ASNGAGTGELF	TRBJ2-2	11	TRBV5-6
ASSENLGEPY	TRBJ2-5	10	TRBV2
AWTQGTKLF	TRBJ1-4	9	TRBV30
SARDRGGIANEKLF	TRBJ1-4	14	TRBV20-1
ASSIWEPQETQY	TRBJ2-5	12	TRBV28
ASSSYSGGYEQY	TRBJ2-7	12	TRBV6-1
ASSYATSFYADTQY	TRBJ2-3	14	TRBV6-5
ASKDSLAKNIQY	TRBJ2-4	12	TRBV19
ASTGQGGSPLH	TRBJ1-6	11	TRBV11-2
SAIAGGRTDTQY	TRBJ2-3	12	TRBV20-1
ASSYRLFTGELF	TRBJ2-2	12	TRBV6-5
ASSFGTSGNTIY	TRBJ1-3	12	TRBV7-8
ASSLARSFLAFDEQF	TRBJ2-1	15	TRBV5-5
TSSLAGGPDTQY	TRBJ2-3	12	TRBV7-3
ASAYREADGYT	TRBJ1-2	11	TRBV12-3/TRBV12-4
ASGLTWSTEAF	TRBJ1-1	11	TRBV6-1
ASSHRNSPLH	TRBJ1-6	10	TRBV14
ASSPQRYTEAF	TRBJ1-1	11	TRBV27
ASSQTGTSGSYEQY	TRBJ2-7	14	TRBV11-2
ASSTRQGPGYT	TRBJ1-2	11	TRBV3-1
ASSLDLNPQETQY	TRBJ2-5	13	TRBV12-3/TRBV12-4
ASSVAWNTEAF	TRBJ1-1	11	TRBV9
ASSQAAAGGNEQF	TRBJ2-1	13	TRBV7-8
ASSLRQGRETQY	TRBJ2-5	12	TRBV5-1
ASSPEGRTEAF	TRBJ1-1	11	TRBV5-1
ASSLEGGSSSYEQY	TRBJ2-7	14	TRBV12-3/TRBV12-4
ASSSPVIQGGSYEQY	TRBJ2-7	15	TRBV6-2/TRBV6-3
ASSFSRDEQY	TRBJ2-7	10	TRBV7-2
ASSLASLAGVNEQF	TRBJ2-1	14	TRBV7-2
ASSTGQGGGYT	TRBJ1-2	11	TRBV5-1
ASSLPPLAGGTNEQF	TRBJ2-1	15	TRBV27
SARELAGADTQY	TRBJ2-3	12	TRBV20-1